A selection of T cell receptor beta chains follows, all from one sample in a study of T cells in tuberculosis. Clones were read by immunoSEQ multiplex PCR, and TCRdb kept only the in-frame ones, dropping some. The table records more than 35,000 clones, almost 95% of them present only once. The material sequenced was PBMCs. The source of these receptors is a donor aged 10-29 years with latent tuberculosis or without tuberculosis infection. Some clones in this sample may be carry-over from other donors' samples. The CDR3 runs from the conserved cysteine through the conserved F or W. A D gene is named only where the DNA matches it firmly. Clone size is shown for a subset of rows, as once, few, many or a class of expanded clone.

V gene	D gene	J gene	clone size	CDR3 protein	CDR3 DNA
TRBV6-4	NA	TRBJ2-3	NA	CASSVEESDTQYF	TGTGCCAGCAGTGTAGAGGAGTCAGATACGCAGTATTTT
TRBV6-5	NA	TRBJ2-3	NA	CATLLASTDTQYF	TGTGCCACCCTACTAGCTAGCACAGATACGCAGTATTTT
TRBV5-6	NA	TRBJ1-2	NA	CASSLTGGYTF	TGTGCCAGCAGCCTAACCGGGGGCTACACCTTC
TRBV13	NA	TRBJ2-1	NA	CASRIEGGTGNNEQFF	TGTGCCAGCAGGATAGAGGGGGGGACAGGAAACAATGAGCAGTTCTTC
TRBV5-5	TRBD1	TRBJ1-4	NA	CASSLGTGLGEKLFF	TGTGCCAGCAGCCTAGGGACAGGGCTAGGGGAAAAACTGTTTTTT
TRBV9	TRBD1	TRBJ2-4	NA	CASSAKQGAGAKNIQYF	TGTGCCAGCAGCGCGAAACAGGGGGCTGGGGCCAAAAACATTCAGTACTTC
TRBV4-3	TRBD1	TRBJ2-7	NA	CASSQGTGGLIHEQYF	TGCGCCAGCAGCCAGGGGACAGGGGGGTTAATCCACGAGCAGTACTTC
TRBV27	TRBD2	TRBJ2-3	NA	CASREAGGRDTQYF	TGTGCCAGCAGGGAAGCGGGGGGGCGAGATACGCAGTATTTT
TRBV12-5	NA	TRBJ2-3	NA	CASGLVSGDTQYF	TGTGCTAGTGGTTTGGTATCGGGGGATACGCAGTATTTT
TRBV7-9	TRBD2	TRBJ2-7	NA	CASSETSGYEQYF	TGTGCCAGCAGCGAGACTAGCGGATACGAGCAGTACTTC
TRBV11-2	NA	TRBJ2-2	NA	CASSSRGRGELFF	TGTGCCAGCAGCTCGCGGGGTCGAGGGGAGCTGTTTTTT
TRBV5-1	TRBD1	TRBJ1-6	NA	CASSLQGAPSPLHF	TGCGCCAGCAGCTTGCAGGGGGCCCCCTCTCCCCTCCACTTT
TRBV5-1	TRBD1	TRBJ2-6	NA	CASSLGTGGGGPNVLTF	TGCGCCAGCAGCTTAGGGACAGGGGGCGGTGGTCCCAACGTCCTGACTTTC
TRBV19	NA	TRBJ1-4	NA	CASTVKGGPNEKLFF	TGTGCCAGTACTGTAAAGGGAGGGCCTAATGAAAAACTGTTTTTT
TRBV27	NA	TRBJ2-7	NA	CASSLRGTVGEQYF	TGTGCCAGCAGTTTACGGGGGACCGTCGGTGAGCAGTACTTC
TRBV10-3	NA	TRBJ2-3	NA	CAISDRTDTQYF	TGTGCCATCAGCGATCGGACAGATACGCAGTATTTT
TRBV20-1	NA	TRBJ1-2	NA	CSANDSGYTF	TGCAGTGCCAACGACAGTGGCTACACCTTC
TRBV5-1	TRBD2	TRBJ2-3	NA	CASSFQAGGTDTQYF	TGCGCCAGCAGCTTTCAAGCCGGGGGGACAGATACGCAGTATTTT
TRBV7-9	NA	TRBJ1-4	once	CASSLRRSTRSTNEKLFF	TGTGCCAGCAGCTTACGCAGGTCCACACGTTCAACTAATGAAAAACTGTTTTTT
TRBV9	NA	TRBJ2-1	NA	CASSVEGWGEQFF	TGTGCCAGCAGCGTAGAGGGTTGGGGCGAGCAGTTCTTC
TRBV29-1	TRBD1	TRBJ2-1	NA	CSVVDREVNEQFF	TGCAGCGTTGTAGACAGGGAAGTCAATGAGCAGTTCTTC
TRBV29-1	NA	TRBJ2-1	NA	CSVEWSSGLFF	TGCAGCGTTGAATGGTCTTCAGGCTTGTTCTTC
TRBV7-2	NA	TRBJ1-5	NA	CASSPPGPSNQPQHF	TGTGCCAGCAGCCCACCAGGGCCTAGCAATCAGCCCCAGCATTTT
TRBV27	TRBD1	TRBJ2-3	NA	CASSLDRGDTQYF	TGTGCCAGCAGTTTAGACAGGGGTGATACGCAGTATTTT
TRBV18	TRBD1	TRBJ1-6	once	CASSPRDRATNSPLHF	TGTGCCAGCTCACCCCGGGACAGGGCTACTAATTCACCCCTCCACTTT
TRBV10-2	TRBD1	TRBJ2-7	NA	CASLTGGGEQYF	TGCGCCAGCCTCACAGGGGGCGGCGAGCAGTACTTC
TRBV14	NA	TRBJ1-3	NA	CASSSPEQGNTIYF	TGTGCCAGCAGCAGCCCCGAGCAAGGAAACACCATATATTTT
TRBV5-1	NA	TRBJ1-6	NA	CASSLAGRVGAPLHF	TGCGCCAGCAGCTTGGCTGGCCGGGTCGGGGCACCCCTCCACTTT
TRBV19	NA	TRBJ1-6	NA	CASSTQDSPLHF	TGTGCCAGTAGTACGCAGGATTCACCCCTCCACTTT
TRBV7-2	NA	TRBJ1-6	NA	CASSVSPGSPLHF	TGTGCCAGCAGCGTCAGCCCGGGATCACCCCTCCACTTT
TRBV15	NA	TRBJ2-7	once	CATSRDLGKSYEQYF	TGTGCCACCAGCAGAGATCTAGGCAAGTCCTACGAGCAGTACTTC
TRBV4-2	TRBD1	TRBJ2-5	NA	CASSQMGQGEETQYF	TGTGCCAGCAGCCAAATGGGACAGGGGGAGGAGACCCAGTACTTC
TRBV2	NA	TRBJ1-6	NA	CASGVGEANNSPLHF	TGTGCCAGCGGGGTAGGGGAGGCAAATAATTCACCCCTCCACTTT
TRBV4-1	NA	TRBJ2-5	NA	CASSRGVQGLWETQYF	TGCGCCAGCAGCCGCGGGGTACAGGGGTTATGGGAGACCCAGTACTTC
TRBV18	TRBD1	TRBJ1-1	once	CASSPDRDNTEAFF	TGTGCCAGCTCACCGGACAGGGACAACACTGAAGCTTTCTTT
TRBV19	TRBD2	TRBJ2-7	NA	CASSMTSGGMDRYF	TGTGCCAGTAGTATGACTAGCGGGGGTATGGACCGGTACTTC
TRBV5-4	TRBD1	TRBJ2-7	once	CASSQDRETYEQYF	TGTGCCAGCAGTCAGGACAGGGAGACCTACGAGCAGTACTTC